These 17 T cell receptor beta chains came from one sample sequenced in a study of molecular identifiers for immune sequencing clone quantification. One entry per CDR3 protein, called by TCRdb with MiXCR from the PCR reads. The sample lists nearly 55,000 distinct CDR3 sequences, more than 35% occurring once. The sample consisted of naive CD8+ T cells from blood, with Jurkat cell RNA spiked in. Subset specified: FACS-sorted CD8+CD4-CCR7+CD45RA+ naive T cells. Source of these receptors: a human donor in good health. Some libraries in this study had Jurkat cell RNA spiked in.

This clonotype appeared many times. The chain links TRBV29-1 to TRBJ1-1, with a tentative D call TRBD1 (6 bases). Germline CDR1 reads SQVTM; CDR2 reads ANQGSEA. The germline V and J ends were trimmed by 8 bases and 0 bases, with 13 bases remaining between them. The CDR3 has 13 amino acids. The CDR3 nucleotides are TGCAGCATTCCAGGGGCAATGAACACTGAAGCTTTCTTT. Its protein is CSIPGAMNTEAFF.

This clonotype was seen a few times. V gene TRBV19 combines with J gene TRBJ2-3, with 10 bases aligning to TRBD2. The CDR3 is 17 residues long. In germline, CDR1 is LNHDA, CDR2 SQIVND (reference sequence). V lost 1 base and J lost 3; bases outside the gene matches: 7. The DNA of the CDR3 is TGTGCCAGTAGTATAGGGGACCCTAGCGGGAGTACAGATACGCAGTATTTT. Translation gives CASSIGDPSGSTDTQYF. The full variable domain, completed using reference TRBV19 and TRBJ2-3, is DGGITQSPKYLFRKEGQNVTLSCEQNLNHDAMYWYRQDPGQGLRLIYYSQIVNDFQKGDIAEGYSVSREKKESFPLTVTSAQKNPTAFYLCASSIGDPSGSTDTQYFGPGTRLTVL.

The table lists this clonotype with a count of one. A junction end diverges from the germline sequence, so it may reflect a read error. The chain links TRBV7-6 to TRBJ2-7; 7 positions match TRBD1. Germline lookup yields CDR1 SGHVS and CDR2 FNYEAQ. The CDR3 is made up of 12 amino acids. This chain's CDR3 is CAGSDRAYEQYF. The CDR3 DNA reads TGTGCCGGCAGCGACAGGGCCTACGAGCAGTACTTC.

Comment on this clonotype: Since a much larger clone is just one base distant, this may be a read error. The chain joins TRBV7-8 to TRBJ2-5; D is ambiguous. This CDR3 has 12 residues. V dropped 5 bases and J dropped 5 bases, with 9 bases sitting between them. Germline assignment: CDR1 SGHVS and CDR2 FQNEAQ. The DNA for the CDR3 is TGTGCCAGCAGCCTAGATGGGGAGACCCAGTACTTC. It specifies CASSLDGETQYF.

Ten or more counts support this clonotype. This chain connects TRBV7-9 to TRBJ2-3; the match to TRBD2 covers 7 bases. After removal of 5 bases from V and 2 bases from J, the junction contained 13 bases not matched to a gene. CDR1 is SEHNR and CDR2 is FQNEAQ in the germline V gene (reference sequence). This CDR3 has 17 amino acids. CDR3 loop: CASSPPRGDYYTDTQYF. CDR3 nucleotide sequence: TGTGCCAGCAGCCCTCCCCGGGGGGACTACTACACAGATACGCAGTATTTT.

This clonotype was counted between two and nine times. The chain combines TRBV18 with TRBJ2-1; no clear D gene. Trimming left V 2 bases short and J 7 bases short, with 6 bases between. The CDR3 has 12 amino acids. From germline, CDR1 is KGHSH and CDR2 LQKENI. CDR3 bases: TGTGCCAGCTCACCAGACGAGAATGAGCAGTTCTTC. This encodes CASSPDENEQFF.

This clonotype showed up many times. CDR3 DNA: TGTGCCAGCAGATCTCTTTGGGGCAGGGTTCAGCCCCAGCATTTT. Its protein product is CASRSLWGRVQPQHF. The V call is TRBV28, the J call TRBJ1-5, with D possibly TRBD1 on 5 matching bases. In germline, CDR1 is MDHEN, CDR2 SYDVKM. The CDR3 extends over 15 amino acids. Between the trimmed V and J ends, which lost 6 bases and 6 bases, there was a span of 18 bases.

A remark on this clonotype: One junction end does not reproduce the germline sequence, and a read error may be involved. This chain connects TRBV13 to TRBJ2-7; perhaps D is TRBD1 or TRBD2 (5 bases each). The CDR3 has 12 amino acids. Germline V gene lookup returns CDR1 PRHDT and CDR2 FYEKMQ (reference sequence). The DNA for the CDR3 is TGTGCCAGCAGCTCGGGGCCCTACGTGCAGTACTTC. This encodes CASSSGPYVQYF. The full variable domain, rest sourced from reference TRBV13 and TRBJ2-7, is AAGVIQSPRHLIKEKRETATLKCYPIPRHDTVYWYQQGPGQDPQFLISFYEKMQSDKGSIPDRFSAQQFSDYHSELNMSSLELGDSALYFCASSSGPYVQYFGPGTRLTVT.

About this clonotype: Given a much more abundant clone one base away, this may be a read error. The CDR3 does not end in the conserved phenylalanine or tryptophan, so this is likely a read error. V and J are TRBV7-8 and TRBJ2-3; TRBD1 agrees at 9 bases. The length of the CDR3 is 16 residues. Germline lookup yields CDR1 SGHVS and CDR2 FQNEAQ. V shed 2 bases and J 2 bases; nucleotides not matched to a gene: 5. In DNA, the CDR3 is TGTGCCAGCAGCTTATTGACAGGGGGAGACACAGATACGCAGTATTCT. Its protein is CASSLLTGGDTDTQYS.

Many counts were recorded for this clonotype. The chain carries TRBV5-5 and TRBJ1-5; D gene uncertain. V lost 0 bases and J 5 bases, leaving 12 bases between the germline ends. Germline V gene sequence: CDR1 SGHKS, CDR2 YYEKEE (reference sequence). This CDR3 comprises 15 residues. The CDR3 bases are TGTGCCAGCAGCTTGGAAGGGAATCGGCATCAGCCCCAGCATTTT. Translating it yields CASSLEGNRHQPQHF.

As regards this clonotype: Being one base from a much bigger clone, this may be a read error. The rearrangement joins TRBV19 to TRBJ1-5, with D possibly being TRBD1 (5 bases). CDR3 size: 16 residues. The germline V gene encodes CDR1 LNHDA and CDR2 SQIVND (reference sequence). The CDR3 loop is CASSTPGERSIQPQHF. DNA for the CDR3: TGTGCCAGTAGTACCCCGGGGGAGAGAAGCATTCAGCCCCAGCATTTT.

This clonotype was counted only a few times. This sequence joins TRBV7-2 and TRBJ2-6; D ambiguous. In germline, CDR1 is SGHTA, CDR2 FQGNSA. The V end was cut by 1 base, the J end by 1 base, with 17 bases between. The CDR3 length is 19 residues. CDR3 in DNA: TGTGCCAGCAGCTTAGTATCCAGGACGAAAGGATCTGGGGCCAACGTCCTGACTTTC. As protein: CASSLVSRTKGSGANVLTF.

This chain joins TRBV27 and TRBJ1-6; D gene ambiguous. The length of the CDR3 is 16 residues. V was pared by 6 bases and J by 0 bases, with 12 bases between. CDR1 and CDR2 from the germline V gene are MNHEY and SMNVEV (reference sequence). CDR3 nucleotide sequence: TGTGCCAGCAGATCAGGAACCCTCTCCTATAATTCACCCCTCCACTTT. This translates into CASRSGTLSYNSPLHF.

CDR3 residues: CASSVMHTEAFF. The CDR3 nucleotides read TGTGCCAGCAGCGTGATGCACACTGAAGCTTTCTTT. V is TRBV7-9 and J is TRBJ1-1; D is undetermined. Trimming shortened V by 5 bases and J by 3 bases, and 7 bases separated the two germline ends. In germline, CDR1 is SEHNR, CDR2 FQNEAQ (reference sequence). CDR3 length: 12 residues.

As to this clonotype: A much larger clonotype is one base distant, so this may be a read error. The chain has TRBV28 and TRBJ2-1, with D possibly being TRBD1 or TRBD2 (5 bases each). There are 13 residues in the CDR3. Trimming cost V 3 bases and J 6 bases, with 9 bases left between them. The germline V gene has CDR1 MDHEN and CDR2 SYDVKM. The DNA for the CDR3 is TGTGCCAGCAGTTTGGGGACCTGCAATGAGCAGTTCTTC. Residues: CASSLGTCNEQFF.

The CDR3 nucleotides are TGCGCCAGCAGCCCACGGACAGCCCGGCGCGGTGTGGGGCCGGTAGCCAAAAACATTCAGTACTTC. This codes for CASSPRTARRGVGPVAKNIQYF. The chain links TRBV5-1 to TRBJ2-4; weak D call: TRBD1 (6 bases). V gave up 4 bases and J gave up 0 bases, with 32 bases separating them. CDR1 and CDR2 from the germline V gene are SGHRS and YFSETQ. This CDR3 is 22 amino acids long.

This clonotype was picked up a small number of times. The chain joins TRBV7-7 to TRBJ2-1; D possibly corresponds to TRBD2 (6 bases). Germline values: CDR1 SSHAT, CDR2 FNYEAQ (reference sequence). The CDR3 is 16 residues long. V was clipped by 1 base and J by 8 bases, with 18 bases between them. CDR3 bases: TGTGCCAGCAGCTTAGAGGTAGCGGCCCTTCCCGATGAGCAGTTCTTC. This sequence encodes CASSLEVAALPDEQFF.